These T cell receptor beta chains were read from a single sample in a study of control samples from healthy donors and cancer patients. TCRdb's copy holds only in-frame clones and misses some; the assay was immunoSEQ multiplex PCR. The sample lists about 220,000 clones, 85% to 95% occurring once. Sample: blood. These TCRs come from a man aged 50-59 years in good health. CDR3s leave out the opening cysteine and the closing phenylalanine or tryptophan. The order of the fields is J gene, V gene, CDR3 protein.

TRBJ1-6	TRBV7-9	ASSQSVGSYNSPLH
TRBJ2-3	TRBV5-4	ASSLGGDPSTDTQY
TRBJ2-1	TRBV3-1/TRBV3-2	ASSPAVGRPYNEQF
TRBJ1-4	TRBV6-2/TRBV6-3	ASSYSRAGGNEKLF
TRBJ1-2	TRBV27	ASSSQPDRVYGYT
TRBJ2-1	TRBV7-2	ASSPGTSGSNEQF
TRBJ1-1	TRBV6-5	ASSATQSQTEAF
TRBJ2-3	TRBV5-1	ASSTLGQGVSDTQY
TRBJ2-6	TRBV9	ASSGTGSGANVLT
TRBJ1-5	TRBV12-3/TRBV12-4	ASSLGNQPQH
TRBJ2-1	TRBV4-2	ASSLGTGRSSYNEQF
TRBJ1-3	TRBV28	ASSFRVPDTIY
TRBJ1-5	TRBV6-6	ASSQREGVYQPQH
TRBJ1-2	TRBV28	ASSFNRVQGYT
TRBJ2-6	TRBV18	ASSPQGTGANVLT
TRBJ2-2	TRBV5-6	ASSLSWGRAGELF
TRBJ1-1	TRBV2	ASTSEPLGYIEAF